These 21 T cell receptor beta chains originate from one sample sequenced in a study of blood T cell repertoires in COVID-19. Measured with immunoSEQ multiplex PCR; TCRdb has only the in-frame clones, and not every one. The table records 300,000 to 400,000 clones, around nine tenths of them present only once. Sequences were obtained from peripheral blood. These receptors came from a woman between 55 and 75 years old with COVID-19, enrolled during active disease.

The chain carries TRBV6-2 or TRBV6-3 and TRBJ1-1, with 7 bases fitting TRBD1. The CDR3 has 12 residues. Germline V CDR1 and CDR2: MNHEY, SVGEGT. Germline trimming cut 6 bases from V and 7 bases from J; bases unmatched to any gene: 5. The CDR3 DNA is TGTGCCAGCAGCCGCGACAGGGATGAAGCTTTCTTT. It translates to CASSRDRDEAFF.

The genes are TRBV29-1 and TRBJ2-1, with 13 positions matching TRBD2. Germline V gene sequence: CDR1 SQVTM, CDR2 ANQGSEA. This CDR3 region has 14 residues. The V gene end was trimmed by 7 bases and the J gene end by 6 bases; junction bases not matched to a gene: 6. The CDR3, as DNA: TGCAGCGCCTTACTAGCGGGGGGGCCCAATGAGCAGTTCTTC. Translated, it gives CSALLAGGPNEQFF.

V and J are TRBV7-2 and TRBJ1-3; D gene ambiguous. The CDR3 length is 14 residues. Germline-derived CDR1 and CDR2 are SGHTA and FQGNSA. V lost 5 bases and J lost 2, with 10 bases in between. The CDR3 loop reads CASSLRSAGNTIYF. The CDR3 DNA reads TGTGCCAGCAGCCTAAGATCCGCTGGAAACACCATATATTTT.

This chain links TRBV19 with TRBJ1-1, with 7 bases that match TRBD1. This CDR3 contains 13 residues. Germline V CDR1 and CDR2: LNHDA, SQIVND (reference sequence). V was clipped by 6 bases and J by 5 bases; unmatched bases: 6. Here the CDR3 DNA reads TGTGCCAGTAGATTATCAGGGGGAACTGAAGCTTTCTTT. Its translation: CASRLSGGTEAFF.

The CDR3 is CASSPTGGSYEQYF. For the CDR3, the DNA is TGTGCCAGCAGCCCGACGGGGGGTTCCTACGAGCAGTACTTC. The chain is built from TRBV27 and TRBJ2-7, with 7 bases aligning to TRBD2. Germline V gene sequence: CDR1 MNHEY, CDR2 SMNVEV (reference sequence). Trimming removed 6 bases from V and 1 base from J; junction bases left unmatched: 6. There are 14 residues in the CDR3.

The rearrangement links TRBV6-5 to TRBJ1-5; D is undetermined. Germline V gene lookup returns CDR1 MNHEY and CDR2 SVGAGI. V dropped 1 base and J dropped 5 bases, with 6 bases sitting between them. This CDR3 is built from 13 residues. The CDR3 DNA sequence: TGTGCCAGCAGTTACTTCCCCGATCAGCCCCAGCATTTT. Translating gives CASSYFPDQPQHF.

V gene TRBV6-2 or TRBV6-3 combines with J gene TRBJ2-5; 11 bases align to TRBD2. Per germline, CDR1 MNHEY and CDR2 SVGEGT. CDR3 length: 17 residues. V lost 2 bases and J lost 5; bases outside the gene matches: 10. This CDR3 is CASSYHPLAGGGETQYF. For the CDR3, the DNA is TGTGCCAGCAGTTACCACCCCCTAGCGGGGGGAGGGGAGACCCAGTACTTC.

The rearrangement joins TRBV5-4 to TRBJ1-3; no firm D call. V lost 4 bases and J lost 0, with 5 bases in between. This CDR3 comprises 13 residues. CDR1 is SGHNT and CDR2 is YYREEE in the germline V gene (reference sequence). As DNA, the CDR3 is TGTGCCAGCAGCCGGGACTCTGGAAACACCATATATTTT. Its translation: CASSRDSGNTIYF.

As for this clone: Additional DNA sequences in this sample encode the identical CDR3. This chain links TRBV19 with TRBJ1-5, with D tentatively TRBD1 (6 bases). The CDR3 spans 15 residues. The V and J ends lost 2 bases and 3 bases respectively, with 11 bases between them. Germline values: CDR1 LNHDA, CDR2 SQIVND (reference sequence). In nucleotides, the CDR3 is TGTGCCAGTAGTATAAGTAGGGGGAACAATCAGCCCCAGCATTTT. Translated: CASSISRGNNQPQHF.

The chain uses TRBV4-3 and TRBJ2-7; 9 bases agree with TRBD1. The CDR3 consists of 14 residues. J lost 7 bases, V lost 3 bases, and 7 bases had no gene match. In germline, CDR1 is LGHNA, CDR2 YSLEER. The CDR3 DNA sequence: TGCGCCAGCAGCCAGGGACAGGGTACAAGGGAGCAGTACTTC. This codes for CASSQGQGTREQYF.

This chain connects TRBV4-1 to TRBJ2-5; D may be TRBD1 (6 bases). Looked up from germline, CDR1 is MGHRA and CDR2 is YSYEKL. This CDR3 spans 14 amino acids. The ends were cut back, 1 base at V and 7 bases at J, with 13 bases in the middle. CDR3: CASSQAHSTGTQYF. The CDR3 coding sequence is TGCGCCAGCAGCCAAGCCCATTCGACAGGGACCCAGTACTTC.

V and J are TRBV7-8 and TRBJ2-7; 9 nucleotides line up with TRBD1. CDR3 length: 18 amino acids. The germline CDR1 and CDR2 sequences are SGHVS and FQNEAQ. Trimming cost V 4 bases and J 3 bases; bases outside gene matches: 16. CDR3 sequence: CASSSFGSGTGNIYEQYF. The CDR3 DNA reads as TGTGCCAGCAGCTCCTTTGGGTCCGGGACAGGGAACATCTACGAGCAGTACTTC.

The genes are TRBV9 and TRBJ2-7; maybe TRBD2 (6 bases). CDR1 SGDLS and CDR2 YYNGEE come from the germline V gene. Trimming left V 4 bases short and J 5 bases short, with 28 bases between. The CDR3 spans 18 residues. CDR3 loop: CASSSPVGPAGGLNEQYF. Here the CDR3 DNA reads TGTGCCAGCAGCTCCCCTGTGGGACCTGCCGGAGGGTTGAACGAGCAGTACTTC. The whole variable domain, remainder taken from reference TRBV9 and TRBJ2-7, is DSGVTQTPKHLITATGQRVTLRCSPRSGDLSVYWYQQSLDQGLQFLIQYYNGEERAKGNILERFSAQQFPDLHSELNLSSLELGDSALYFCASSSPVGPAGGLNEQYFGPGTRLTVT.

The V gene is TRBV2, the J gene TRBJ1-2; the D gene is possibly TRBD1 (6 bases). Germline CDR1 reads SNHLY; CDR2 reads FYNNEI. The germline V and J ends were trimmed by 10 bases and 2 bases, with 14 bases remaining between them. The length of the CDR3 is 13 residues. The CDR3 DNA sequence: TGTGCCACCAGGGGAGAAGGGAACTATGGCTACACCTTC. This encodes CATRGEGNYGYTF.

The V gene is TRBV6-4, the J gene TRBJ2-1; the match to TRBD2 covers 9 bases. The germline V gene encodes CDR1 MRHNA and CDR2 SNTAGT. Unmatched junction bases numbered 8, after V lost 3 bases and J lost 8 bases. This CDR3 contains 15 residues. The CDR3 region is CASSEKGGGAYEQFF. In DNA, the CDR3 is TGTGCCAGCAGTGAAAAAGGCGGGGGGGCCTATGAGCAGTTCTTC.

The chain carries TRBV2 and TRBJ1-2, with no clear D. The germline V and J ends were trimmed by 1 base and 7 bases, with 28 bases remaining between them. The CDR3 is 19 amino acids. The germline CDR1 and CDR2 sequences are SNHLY and FYNNEI. The CDR3 loop reads CASSEGGGLGGIESIGYTF. The CDR3 coding sequence is TGTGCCAGCAGTGAAGGAGGAGGGTTGGGAGGGATTGAATCTATTGGCTACACCTTC.

This sequence joins TRBV7-2 and TRBJ2-5; D uncertain. This CDR3 is 13 amino acids long. The germline gives CDR1 SGHTA, CDR2 FQGNSA. The ends were cut back, 2 bases at V and 2 bases at J, with 6 bases in the middle. The CDR3 nucleotides are TGTGCCAGCAGCTTAACGGTTCAAGAGACCCAGTACTTC. It yields the protein CASSLTVQETQYF. Full variable domain (missing parts from reference TRBV7-2 and TRBJ2-5): GAGVSQSPSNKVTEKGKDVELRCDPISGHTALYWYRQSLGQGLEFLIYFQGNSAPDKSGLPSDRFSAERTGGSVSTLTIQRTQQEDSAVYLCASSLTVQETQYFGPGTRLLVL.

This clone came up once. V and J are TRBV5-4 and TRBJ2-5; 10 bases map to TRBD1. The V gene's germline CDR1 is SGHNT and CDR2 YYREEE (reference sequence). J gave up 1 base and V 4 bases, and 7 bases lay outside the gene matches. The length of the CDR3 is 16 residues. CDR3 sequence: CASSGPGQGFQETQYF. The CDR3 DNA is TGTGCCAGCAGCGGCCCGGGACAGGGGTTCCAAGAGACCCAGTACTTC.

The chain uses TRBV12-5 and TRBJ1-3, with D tentatively TRBD1 (6 bases). The ends were cut back, 0 bases at V and 2 bases at J, with 11 bases in the middle. This CDR3 is 16 amino acids long. Germline V gene sequence: CDR1 LGHNT, CDR2 FRNRAP. CDR3 amino acids: CASGLVQGSPGNTIYF. CDR3 in DNA: TGTGCTAGTGGTTTGGTACAGGGCTCTCCTGGAAACACCATATATTTT.

V is TRBV9 and J is TRBJ1-6; D gene ambiguous. V was cut by 4 bases and J by 3 bases, with 8 bases left in between. There are 14 residues in the CDR3. Per the germline V gene, CDR1 is SGDLS and CDR2 is YYNGEE. CDR3 in amino acids: CASSPRDYNSPLHF. CDR3 DNA: TGTGCCAGCAGCCCTCGGGACTATAATTCACCCCTCCACTTT. Full variable domain (outside the CDR3, taken from reference TRBV9 and TRBJ1-6): DSGVTQTPKHLITATGQRVTLRCSPRSGDLSVYWYQQSLDQGLQFLIQYYNGEERAKGNILERFSAQQFPDLHSELNLSSLELGDSALYFCASSPRDYNSPLHFGNGTRLTVT.

The chain carries TRBV2 and TRBJ1-1; D possibly corresponds to TRBD1 (6 bases). Per germline, CDR1 SNHLY and CDR2 FYNNEI. The CDR3 has 13 residues. Trimming removed 2 bases from V and 4 bases from J, with 8 bases in between. The CDR3 nucleotides are TGTGCCAGCAGTGAACAGGGGAGCACTGAAGCTTTCTTT. The encoded protein is CASSEQGSTEAFF. The entire variable domain, with the rest obtained from reference TRBV2 and TRBJ1-1, is as follows: EPEVTQTPSHQVTQMGQEVILRCVPISNHLYFYWYRQILGQKVEFLVSFYNNEISEKSEIFDDQFSVERPDGSNFTLKIRSTKLEDSAMYFCASSEQGSTEAFFGQGTRLTVV.